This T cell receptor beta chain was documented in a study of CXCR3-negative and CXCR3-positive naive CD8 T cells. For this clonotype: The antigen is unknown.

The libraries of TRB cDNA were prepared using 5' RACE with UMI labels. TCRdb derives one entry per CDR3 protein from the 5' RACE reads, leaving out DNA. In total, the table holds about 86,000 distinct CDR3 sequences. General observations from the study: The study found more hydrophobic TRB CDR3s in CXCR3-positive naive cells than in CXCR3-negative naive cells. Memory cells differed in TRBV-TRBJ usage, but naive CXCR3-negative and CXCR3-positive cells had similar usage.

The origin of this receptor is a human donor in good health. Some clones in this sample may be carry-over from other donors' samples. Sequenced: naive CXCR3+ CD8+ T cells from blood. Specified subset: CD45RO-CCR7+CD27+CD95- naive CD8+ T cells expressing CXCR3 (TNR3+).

The CDR3 region is CASTTYDREVTDTQYF. The chain links TRBV2 to TRBJ2-3; TCRdb designates TRBD1, a call that cannot be tested without DNA. This CDR3 comprises 16 residues. CDR1 is SNHLY and CDR2 is FYNNEI in the germline V gene.